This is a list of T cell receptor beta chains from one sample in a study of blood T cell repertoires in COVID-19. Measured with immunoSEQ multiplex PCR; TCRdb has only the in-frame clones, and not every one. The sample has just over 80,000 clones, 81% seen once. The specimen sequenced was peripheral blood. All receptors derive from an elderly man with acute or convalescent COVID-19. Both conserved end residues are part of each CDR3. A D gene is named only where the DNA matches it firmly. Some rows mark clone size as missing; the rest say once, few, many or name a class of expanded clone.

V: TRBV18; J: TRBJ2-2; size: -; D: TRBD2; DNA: TGTGCCAGCTCACCCCCCGGGAGGGGGGCGAACACCGGGGAGCTGTTTTTT; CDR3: CASSPPGRGANTGELFF
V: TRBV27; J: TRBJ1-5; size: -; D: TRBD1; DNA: TGTGCCAGCAGTCGACAGGGGCTCGATCAGCCCCAGCATTTT; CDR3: CASSRQGLDQPQHF
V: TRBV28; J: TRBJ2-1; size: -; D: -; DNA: TGTGCCAGCAGTCTAACGAACAATGAGCAGTTCTTC; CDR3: CASSLTNNEQFF
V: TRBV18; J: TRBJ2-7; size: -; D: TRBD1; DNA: TGTGCCAGCTCACCCGGGACAGGGGCCTACGAGCAGTACTTC; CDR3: CASSPGTGAYEQYF
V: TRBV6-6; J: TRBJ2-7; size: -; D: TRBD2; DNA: TGTGCCAGCAGTTACGATGGACTAGCGGGAGAAGAGCAGTACTTC; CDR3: CASSYDGLAGEEQYF
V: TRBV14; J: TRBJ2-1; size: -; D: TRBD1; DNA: TGTGCCAGCAGCCAACTTCTAGGGCCGACAGGGGTGGTTGGCAATGAGCAGTTCTTC; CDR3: CASSQLLGPTGVVGNEQFF
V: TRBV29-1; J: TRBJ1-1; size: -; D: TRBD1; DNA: TGCAGCGTCGGAATGACAGGGTCCACTGAAGCTTTCTTT; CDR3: CSVGMTGSTEAFF
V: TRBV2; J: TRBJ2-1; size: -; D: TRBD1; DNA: TGTGCCAGCAGTGATTCAGGGGGCCTATACAATGAGCAGTTCTTC; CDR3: CASSDSGGLYNEQFF
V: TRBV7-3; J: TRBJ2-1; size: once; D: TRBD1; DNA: TGTGCCAGCAGTTCGACAGGGGGAGGTAATGAGCAGTTCTTC; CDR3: CASSSTGGGNEQFF
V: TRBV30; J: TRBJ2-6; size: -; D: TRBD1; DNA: TGTGCCTGGGAGTCCGGGACAGTCCTATCTGGGGCCAACGTCCTGACTTTC; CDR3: CAWESGTVLSGANVLTF
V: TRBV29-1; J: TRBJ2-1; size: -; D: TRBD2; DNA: TGCAGCGTAGTGAGCGGGGCCAGCTCCTACAATGAGCAGTTCTTC; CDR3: CSVVSGASSYNEQFF
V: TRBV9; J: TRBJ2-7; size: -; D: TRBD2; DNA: TGTGCCAGCAGCGTTAGCGGGAGAAGCTCCTACGAGCAGTACTTC; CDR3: CASSVSGRSSYEQYF
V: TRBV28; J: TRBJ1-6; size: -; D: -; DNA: TGTGCCAGCAGTTTAAATATTGGCGGGTATAATTCACCCCTCCACTTT; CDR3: CASSLNIGGYNSPLHF
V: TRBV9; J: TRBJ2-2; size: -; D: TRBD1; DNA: TGTGCCAGCAGCACTCGACAGGGGCCGGGCGGGGAGCTGTTTTTT; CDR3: CASSTRQGPGGELFF
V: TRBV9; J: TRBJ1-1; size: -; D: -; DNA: TGTGCCAGCAGCCCCCGCAGATTGAACACTGAAGCTTTCTTT; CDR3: CASSPRRLNTEAFF
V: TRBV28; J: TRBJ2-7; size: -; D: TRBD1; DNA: TGTGCCAGCAGTTTAACAGGGGTCCGGTACGAGCAGTACTTC; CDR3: CASSLTGVRYEQYF
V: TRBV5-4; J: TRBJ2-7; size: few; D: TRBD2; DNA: TGTGCCAGCAGGACCGGGACTAGCGGGAGCTACGAGCAGTACTTC; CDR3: CASRTGTSGSYEQYF
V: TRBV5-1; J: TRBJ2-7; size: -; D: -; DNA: TGCGCCAGCAGCCTCCCCCCAGACAGCCAGAGCTCCTACGAGCAGTACTTC; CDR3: CASSLPPDSQSSYEQYF
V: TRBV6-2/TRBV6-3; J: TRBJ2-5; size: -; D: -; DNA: TGTGCCAGCAGTTACGGGGCAGGGGGGAGGAAAGAGACCCAGTACTTC; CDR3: CASSYGAGGRKETQYF
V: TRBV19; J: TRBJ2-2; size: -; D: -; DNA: TGTGCCAGTAGAATGGGGTCGACCGGGGGCGGGGAGCTGTTTTTT; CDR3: CASRMGSTGGGELFF
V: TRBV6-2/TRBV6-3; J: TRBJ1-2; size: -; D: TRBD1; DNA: TGTGCCAGCAGTTCATGGACAGGGCTCTATGGCTACACCTTC; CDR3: CASSSWTGLYGYTF
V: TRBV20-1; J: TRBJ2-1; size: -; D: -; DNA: TGCAGTGCTAGTACCGTCTTGAGCTCCTACAATGAGCAGTTCTTC; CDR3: CSASTVLSSYNEQFF
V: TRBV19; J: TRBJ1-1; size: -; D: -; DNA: TGTGCCAGTAGATTTGAGCTTTCCAACACTGAAGCTTTCTTT; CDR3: CASRFELSNTEAFF
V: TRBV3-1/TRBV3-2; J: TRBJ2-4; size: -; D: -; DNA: TGTGCCAGCAGCCAAGGCTTCTTCGGAAACATTCAGTACTTC; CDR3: CASSQGFFGNIQYF
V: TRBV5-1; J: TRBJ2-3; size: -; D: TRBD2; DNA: TGCGCCAGCAGCTTTCGACTAGCGTCTAGCACAGATACGCAGTATTTT; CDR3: CASSFRLASSTDTQYF
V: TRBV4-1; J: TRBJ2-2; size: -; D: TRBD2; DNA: TGCGCCAGCAGCCAGTCATCGAGCGGGTCGGGAGGGAACACCGGGGAGCTGTTTTTT; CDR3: CASSQSSSGSGGNTGELFF
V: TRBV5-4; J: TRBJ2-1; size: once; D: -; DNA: TGTGCCAGCAGCATTCCTACAGGGAGCGATGAGCAGTTCTTC; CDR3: CASSIPTGSDEQFF
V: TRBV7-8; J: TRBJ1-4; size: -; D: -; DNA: TGTGCCAGCAGCTTAGTTGGCGGTGCAACTAATGAAAAACTGTTTTTT; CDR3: CASSLVGGATNEKLFF
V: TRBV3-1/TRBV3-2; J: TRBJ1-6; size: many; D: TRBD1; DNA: TGTGCCAGCAGCCTAGGGGGCGGCTCACCCCTCCACTTT; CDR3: CASSLGGGSPLHF
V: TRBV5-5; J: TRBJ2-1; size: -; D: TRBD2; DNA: TGTGCCAGCAGCTTGGGACTAGCGGGAGTCAATGAGCAGTTCTTC; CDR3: CASSLGLAGVNEQFF
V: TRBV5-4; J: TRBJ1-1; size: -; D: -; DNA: TGTGCCAGCAGCTTGGCATCTGGACAGAACACTGAAGCTTTCTTT; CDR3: CASSLASGQNTEAFF
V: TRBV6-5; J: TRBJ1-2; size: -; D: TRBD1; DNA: TGTGCCAGCAGGGGCACAGGGGGTGTAAGTGGCTACACCTTC; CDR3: CASRGTGGVSGYTF
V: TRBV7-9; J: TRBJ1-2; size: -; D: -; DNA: TGTGCCAGCAGCCCGAGTGGGGAGAATGGCTACACCTTC; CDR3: CASSPSGENGYTF
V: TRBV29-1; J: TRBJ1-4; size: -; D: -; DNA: TGCAGCGTTGGAAGGGGGGGGACATCTTATGAAAAACTGTTTTTT; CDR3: CSVGRGGTSYEKLFF
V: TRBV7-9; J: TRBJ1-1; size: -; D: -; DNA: TGTGCCAGCAGCTTGTTGTTTCGCACTGAAGCTTTCTTT; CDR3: CASSLLFRTEAFF
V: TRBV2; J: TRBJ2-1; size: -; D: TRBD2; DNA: TGTGCCAGCAGTGAAAGAGGAGGACTAGTATACAATGAGCAGTTCTTC; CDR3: CASSERGGLVYNEQFF
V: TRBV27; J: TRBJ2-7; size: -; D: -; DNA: TGTGCCAGCAGTTTATCGGAGGACTACGAGCAGTACTTC; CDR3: CASSLSEDYEQYF
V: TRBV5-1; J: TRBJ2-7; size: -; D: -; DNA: TGCGCCAGCAGCTCACGGGACAACTCCTACGAGCAGTACTTC; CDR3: CASSSRDNSYEQYF
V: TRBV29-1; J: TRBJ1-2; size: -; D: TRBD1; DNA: TGCAGCTCCGGGGACAGCTATGGCTACACCTTC; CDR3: CSSGDSYGYTF
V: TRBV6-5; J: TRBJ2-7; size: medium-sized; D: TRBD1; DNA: TGTGCCAGCAGTTACGGACAGGGCCCCACCTACGAGCAGTACTTC; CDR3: CASSYGQGPTYEQYF
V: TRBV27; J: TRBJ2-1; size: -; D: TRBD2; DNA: TGTGCCAGCGGGGCTGCGGGAGGGCCAGTCGATGAGCAGTTCTTC; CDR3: CASGAAGGPVDEQFF
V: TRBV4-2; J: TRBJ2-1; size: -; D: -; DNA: TGTGCCAGCAGTAAGAGCTCCTACAATGAGCAGTTCTTC; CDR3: CASSKSSYNEQFF
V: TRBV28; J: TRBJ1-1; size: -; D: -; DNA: TGTGCCAGCAGCCTAACCCCGTCCTTTGAAGCTTTCTTT; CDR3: CASSLTPSFEAFF
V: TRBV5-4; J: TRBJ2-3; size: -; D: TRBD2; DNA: TGTGCCAGCAGCTTCGGACTAGTGATCGCAGATACGCAGTATTTT; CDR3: CASSFGLVIADTQYF
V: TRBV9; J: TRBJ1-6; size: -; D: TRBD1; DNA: TGTGCCAGCAGCGCGGGACAGGGGGATTCACCCCTCCACTTT; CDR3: CASSAGQGDSPLHF
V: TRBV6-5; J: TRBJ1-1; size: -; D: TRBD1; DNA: TGTGCCAGCAGTTACTCGTACTTCGCTGGACAGGGCCCTGCTTTCTTT; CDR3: CASSYSYFAGQGPAFF